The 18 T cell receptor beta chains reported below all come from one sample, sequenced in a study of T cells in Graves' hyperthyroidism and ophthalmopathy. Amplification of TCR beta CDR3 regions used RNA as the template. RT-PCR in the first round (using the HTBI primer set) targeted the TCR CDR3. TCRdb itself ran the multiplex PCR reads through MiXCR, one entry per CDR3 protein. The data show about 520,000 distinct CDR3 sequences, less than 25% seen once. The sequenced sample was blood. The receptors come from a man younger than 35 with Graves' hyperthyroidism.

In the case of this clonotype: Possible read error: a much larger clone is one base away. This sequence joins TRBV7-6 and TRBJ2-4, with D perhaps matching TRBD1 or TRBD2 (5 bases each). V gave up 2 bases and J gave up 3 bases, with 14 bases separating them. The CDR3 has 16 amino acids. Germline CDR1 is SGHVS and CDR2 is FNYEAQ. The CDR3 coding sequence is TGTGCCAGCAGCTTATGGAGAGGGGATGACAAAAACATTCAGTACTTC. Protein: CASSLWRGDDKNIQYF.

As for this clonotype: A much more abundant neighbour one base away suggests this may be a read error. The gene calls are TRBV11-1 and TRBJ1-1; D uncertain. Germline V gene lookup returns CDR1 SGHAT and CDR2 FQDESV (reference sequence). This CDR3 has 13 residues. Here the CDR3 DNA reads TGTGCCAGCAGCTTATATGCGAACACTGAAACTTTCTTT. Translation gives CASSLYANTETFF.

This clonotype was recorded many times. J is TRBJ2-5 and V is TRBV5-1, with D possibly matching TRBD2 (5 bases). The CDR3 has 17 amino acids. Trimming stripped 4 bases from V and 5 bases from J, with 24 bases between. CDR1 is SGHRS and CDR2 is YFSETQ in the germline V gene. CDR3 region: CASSPDVSGGLMETQYF. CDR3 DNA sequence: TGCGCCAGCAGCCCGGACGTCTCAGGCGGGTTGATGGAGACCCAGTACTTC.

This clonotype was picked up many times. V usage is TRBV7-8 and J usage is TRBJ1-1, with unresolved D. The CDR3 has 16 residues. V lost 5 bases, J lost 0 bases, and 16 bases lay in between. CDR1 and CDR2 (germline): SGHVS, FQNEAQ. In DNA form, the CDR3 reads TGTGCCAGCAGCAAGTCGGCTCGAGGGTTGAACACTGAAGCTTTCTTT. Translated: CASSKSARGLNTEAFF.

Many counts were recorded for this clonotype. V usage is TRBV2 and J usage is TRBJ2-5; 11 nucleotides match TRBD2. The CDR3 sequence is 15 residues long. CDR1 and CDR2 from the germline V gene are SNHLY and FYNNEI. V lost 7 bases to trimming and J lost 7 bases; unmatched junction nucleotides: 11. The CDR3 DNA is TGTGCCAGCATTTCCTCGACTAGCGGGGTTAGGACCCAGTACTTC. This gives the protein CASISSTSGVRTQYF.

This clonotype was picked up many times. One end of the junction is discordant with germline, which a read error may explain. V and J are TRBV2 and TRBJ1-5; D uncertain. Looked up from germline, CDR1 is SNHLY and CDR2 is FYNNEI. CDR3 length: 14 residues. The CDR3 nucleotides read TGTGCCAGCAGTATAGGGTATAGCGATCAGCCCCAGCATTTT. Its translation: CASSIGYSDQPQHF.

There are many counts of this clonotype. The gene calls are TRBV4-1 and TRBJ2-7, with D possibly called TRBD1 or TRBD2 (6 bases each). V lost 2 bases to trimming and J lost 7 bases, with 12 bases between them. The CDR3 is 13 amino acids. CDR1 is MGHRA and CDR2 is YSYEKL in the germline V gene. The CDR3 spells CASSQWGAREQYF. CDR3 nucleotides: TGCGCCAGCAGCCAATGGGGGGCTCGTGAGCAGTACTTC.

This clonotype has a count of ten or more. The CDR3 is CASRPDGHQPQHF. CDR3 DNA: TGTGCCAGCAGACCGGACGGCCATCAGCCCCAGCATTTT. The rearrangement links TRBV6-5 to TRBJ1-5; D gene unclear. The CDR3 consists of 13 residues. CDR1 MNHEY and CDR2 SVGAGI come from the germline V gene. The V end lost 6 bases, the J end lost 5 bases, and 11 bases lay between the germline ends.

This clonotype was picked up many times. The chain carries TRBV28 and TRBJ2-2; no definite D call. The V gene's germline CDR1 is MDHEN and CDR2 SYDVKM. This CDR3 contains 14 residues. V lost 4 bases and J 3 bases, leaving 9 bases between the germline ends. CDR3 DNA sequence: TGTGCCAGCAGTTCCCCTTTATACACCGGGGAGCTGTTTTTT. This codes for CASSSPLYTGELFF. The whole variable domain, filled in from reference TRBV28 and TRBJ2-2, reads DVKVTQSSRYLVKRTGEKVFLECVQDMDHENMFWYRQDPGLGLRLIYFSYDVKMKEKGDIPEGYSVSREKKERFSLILESASTNQTSMYLCASSSPLYTGELFFGEGSRLTVL.

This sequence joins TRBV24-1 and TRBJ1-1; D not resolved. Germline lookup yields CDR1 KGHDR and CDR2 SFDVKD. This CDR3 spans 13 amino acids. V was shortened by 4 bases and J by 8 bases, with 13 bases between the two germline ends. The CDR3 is CATSDPTGPEAFF. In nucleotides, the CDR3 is TGTGCCACCAGTGACCCTACTGGACCGGAAGCTTTCTTT.

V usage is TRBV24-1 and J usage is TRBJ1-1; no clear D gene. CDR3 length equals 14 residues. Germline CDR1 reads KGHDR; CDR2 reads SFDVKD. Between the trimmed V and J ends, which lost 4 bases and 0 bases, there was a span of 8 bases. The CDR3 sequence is CATSDSDLNTEAFF. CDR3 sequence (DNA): TGTGCCACCAGTGACTCGGACCTGAACACTGAAGCTTTCTTT.

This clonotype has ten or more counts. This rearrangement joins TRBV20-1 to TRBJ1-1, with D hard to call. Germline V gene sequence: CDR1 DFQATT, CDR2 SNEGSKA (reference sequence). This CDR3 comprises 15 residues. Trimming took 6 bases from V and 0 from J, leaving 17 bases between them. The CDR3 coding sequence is TGCAGTGCAGAGGTACGCAGGCCCATGAACACTGAAGCTTTCTTT. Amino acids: CSAEVRRPMNTEAFF.

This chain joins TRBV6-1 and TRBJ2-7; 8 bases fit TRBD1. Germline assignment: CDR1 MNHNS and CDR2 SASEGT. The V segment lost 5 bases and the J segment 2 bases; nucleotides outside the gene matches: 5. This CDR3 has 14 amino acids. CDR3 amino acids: CASSRTGRAYEQYF. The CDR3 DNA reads TGTGCCAGCAGTAGGACAGGGAGAGCCTACGAGCAGTACTTC.

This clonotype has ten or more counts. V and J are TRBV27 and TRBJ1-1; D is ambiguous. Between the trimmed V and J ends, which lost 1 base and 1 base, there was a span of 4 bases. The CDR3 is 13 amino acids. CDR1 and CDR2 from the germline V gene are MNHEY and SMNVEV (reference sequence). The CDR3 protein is CASSLWENTEAFF. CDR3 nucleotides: TGTGCCAGCAGTTTATGGGAGAACACTGAAGCTTTCTTT.

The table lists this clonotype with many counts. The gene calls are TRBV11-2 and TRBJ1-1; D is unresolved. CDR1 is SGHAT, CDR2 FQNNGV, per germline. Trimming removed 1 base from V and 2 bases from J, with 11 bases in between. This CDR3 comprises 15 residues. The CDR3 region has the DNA TGTGCCAGCAGCTTAGTAGGGCACCAAAACACTGAAGCTTTCTTT. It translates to CASSLVGHQNTEAFF.

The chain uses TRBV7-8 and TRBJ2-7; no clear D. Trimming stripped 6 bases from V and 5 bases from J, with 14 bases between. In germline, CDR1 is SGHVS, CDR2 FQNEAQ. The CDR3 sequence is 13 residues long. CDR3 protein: CASRRPGWDEQYF. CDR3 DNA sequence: TGTGCCAGCAGGCGCCCCGGTTGGGACGAGCAGTACTTC.

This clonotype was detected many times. The CDR3: CATSRDRAGVNTGELFF. The CDR3 DNA reads TGTGCCACCAGCAGAGATCGAGCAGGGGTGAACACCGGGGAGCTGTTTTTT. The V and J genes are TRBV15 and TRBJ2-2, with D tentatively TRBD1 (6 bases). The CDR3 sequence is 17 residues long. V gave up 0 bases and J gave up 1 base, with 12 bases separating them. In germline, CDR1 is LNHNV, CDR2 YYDKDF (reference sequence).

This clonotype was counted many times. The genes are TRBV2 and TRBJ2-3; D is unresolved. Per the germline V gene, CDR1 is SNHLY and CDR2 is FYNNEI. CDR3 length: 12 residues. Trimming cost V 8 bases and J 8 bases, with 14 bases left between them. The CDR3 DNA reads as TGTGCCAGCGGCGGACCGAGGCGTACGCAGTATTTT. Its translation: CASGGPRRTQYF.